The 23 T cell receptor beta chains below all came from one sample that was sequenced in a study of T cell responses to AZD1222 COVID-19 vaccine (dated by TCRdb to about 2021). Libraries were constructed by the immunoSEQ multiplex PCR assay. TCRdb mirrors the immuneACCESS table, restricted to in-frame sequences. Some clones are absent from its copies; in checked studies, under half trace to an unresolved V gene, and the reason for the others is unknown. Here the sample has some 130,000 clones; just over 85% occur a single time. The biggest ten clones account for 7.6% of the sample. Taken with the paper, the label for time point translates to: baseline before first vaccination. The specimen was peripheral blood, collected on day 0 of AZD1222 vaccination. The receptors come from an adult in good health.

The chain is built from TRBV5-1 and TRBJ2-2; D is ambiguous. Germline V gene lookup returns CDR1 SGHRS and CDR2 YFSETQ. Trimming removed 1 base at V and 6 bases at J, with 13 bases between. CDR3 length: 15 residues. The CDR3: CASSLIGVSAGELFF. As DNA, the CDR3 is TGCGCCAGCAGCTTGATTGGGGTTTCGGCCGGGGAGCTGTTTTTT.

The chain has TRBV5-6 and TRBJ2-7, with TRBD1 matching 7 bases. V shed 4 bases, J shed 5 bases, and the junction held 9 bases outside the gene matches. This CDR3 comprises 14 residues. CDR1 is SGHDT, CDR2 YYEEEE, per germline. The CDR3 spells CASSLFDREHEQYF. The CDR3 DNA follows: TGTGCCAGCAGCCTATTCGACAGGGAGCACGAGCAGTACTTC. The complete variable domain, with remaining parts taken from reference TRBV5-6 and TRBJ2-7, reads DAGVTQSPTHLIKTRGQQVTLRCSPKSGHDTVSWYQQALGQGPQFIFQYYEEEERQRGNFPDRFSGHQFPNYSSELNVNALLLGDSALYLCASSLFDREHEQYFGPGTRLTVT.

This chain connects TRBV19 to TRBJ1-4, with D tentatively TRBD1 (6 bases). Deletions cut 4 bases from V and 5 bases from J, with 14 bases between. From germline, CDR1 is LNHDA and CDR2 SQIVND (reference sequence). CDR3 length equals 15 residues. The CDR3 region is CASSTEDSRNEKLFF. The CDR3 DNA is TGTGCCAGTAGTACTGAGGACAGCCGGAATGAAAAACTGTTTTTT.

The chain recombines TRBV4-1 with TRBJ2-1; 8 bases line up with TRBD2. This CDR3 has 16 residues. Germline V CDR1 and CDR2: MGHRA, YSYEKL. V gave up 2 bases and J gave up 5 bases; unmatched junction bases: 8. The CDR3 DNA reads as TGCGCCAGCAGCCAATCCCTAGCGGGCCGAGACAATGAGCAGTTCTTC. This codes for CASSQSLAGRDNEQFF.

V gene TRBV6-2 or TRBV6-3 combines with J gene TRBJ2-5; 8 nucleotides match TRBD1. The CDR3 consists of 13 residues. The J segment lost 5 bases and the V segment lost 4 bases, leaving 3 bases of the junction unmatched. Germline CDR1 MNHEY, CDR2 SVGEGT. The CDR3: CASSSGGVETQYF. CDR3 nucleotides: TGTGCCAGCAGTTCAGGGGGCGTGGAGACCCAGTACTTC.

This sequence joins TRBV6-2 or TRBV6-3 and TRBJ2-1, with TRBD2 matching over 7 bases. From germline, CDR1 is MNHEY and CDR2 SVGEGT. This CDR3 is 15 amino acids long. Germline trimming cut 5 bases from V and 3 bases from J; bases unmatched to any gene: 7. In DNA, the CDR3 is TGTGCCAGCAGTCCGCTCGGACTAGACTACAATGAGCAGTTCTTC. Amino acids: CASSPLGLDYNEQFF.

This chain uses TRBV5-1 with TRBJ1-2; TRBD1 is a possible D gene (6 bases). This CDR3 contains 13 residues. Trimming took off 2 bases at V and 6 bases at J, with 11 bases between the two ends. Germline loops: CDR1 SGHRS, CDR2 YFSETQ. CDR3 DNA: TGCGCCAGCAGCTTTATTTCAGGGGATGGCTACACCTTC. Translation gives CASSFISGDGYTF.

This sequence joins TRBV28 and TRBJ1-1; D is unclear. Germline CDR1 MDHEN, CDR2 SYDVKM. The CDR3 length is 12 residues. V was clipped by 2 bases and J by 10 bases, with 11 bases between them. CDR3 in amino acids: CASSLPRTGAFF. Here the CDR3 DNA reads TGTGCCAGCAGTTTACCACGAACGGGAGCTTTCTTT.

This chain uses TRBV9 with TRBJ1-2; 7 positions match TRBD1. V was clipped by 4 bases and J by 3 bases; unmatched bases: 12. The CDR3 is 16 residues long. Germline loops: CDR1 SGDLS, CDR2 YYNGEE. DNA of the CDR3: TGTGCCAGCAGCTCCACAAGCGAGGGGGCGGACTATGGCTACACCTTC. This encodes CASSSTSEGADYGYTF.

This rearrangement joins TRBV28 to TRBJ2-2; TRBD2 is a possible D gene (5 bases). The CDR3 contains 14 residues. V lost 8 bases and J 5 bases, leaving 15 bases between the germline ends. Germline lookup yields CDR1 MDHEN and CDR2 SYDVKM. The chain's CDR3 is CASGGLGWTGELFF. In DNA form, the CDR3 reads TGTGCCAGCGGCGGGCTGGGATGGACCGGGGAGCTGTTTTTT.

The chain recombines TRBV6-5 with TRBJ2-1; TRBD2 agrees at 8 bases. The CDR3 is made up of 14 amino acids. CDR1 is MNHEY and CDR2 is SVGAGI in the germline V gene. The ends lost 0 bases at V and 6 bases at J; junction bases unmatched: 1. CDR3 DNA: TGTGCCAGCAGTTACTCCGGACTAGCCAATGAGCAGTTCTTC. This translates into CASSYSGLANEQFF.

The chain couples TRBV10-3 to TRBJ2-3, with D possibly matching TRBD1 (6 bases). Germline V CDR1 and CDR2: ENHRY, SYGVKD. The ends were cut back, 4 bases at V and 0 bases at J, with 11 bases in the middle. The CDR3 length is 15 residues. The DNA of the CDR3 is TGTGCCATCAGTGTTCAACAGGGCAGCACAGATACGCAGTATTTT. Its translation is CAISVQQGSTDTQYF.

The chain joins TRBV5-1 to TRBJ2-7; 9 bases are a match to TRBD2. CDR1 is SGHRS, CDR2 YFSETQ, per germline. This CDR3 is 17 amino acids long. V was clipped by 0 bases and J by 4 bases; unmatched bases: 11. The CDR3 DNA reads TGCGCCAGCAGCTTGGCACAGATAGGGCTAGCGGGATACGAGCAGTACTTC. Translation: CASSLAQIGLAGYEQYF.

This clone was detected a few times. The rearrangement uses TRBV24-1 and TRBJ2-2; D not certain. V was cut by 3 bases and J by 6 bases, with 7 bases left in between. Germline assignment: CDR1 KGHDR and CDR2 SFDVKD. The CDR3 runs to 13 residues. The CDR3 DNA sequence: TGTGCCACCAGTGATCGTCGTCCCGGGGAGCTGTTTTTT. This encodes CATSDRRPGELFF.

The genes are TRBV11-2 and TRBJ2-7; a weak D match, TRBD1 (6 bases). The V and J ends lost 5 bases and 2 bases respectively, with 19 bases between them. Germline assignment: CDR1 SGHAT and CDR2 FQNNGV. The CDR3 runs to 16 residues. CDR3 in amino acids: CASSALLGTQTYEQYF. CDR3 in DNA: TGTGCCAGCAGCGCCCTCCTAGGGACACAAACCTACGAGCAGTACTTC.

There are a few counts of this clone. This chain joins TRBV2 and TRBJ2-6; D is ambiguous. CDR3 size: 15 residues. Per germline, CDR1 SNHLY and CDR2 FYNNEI. V was pared by 2 bases and J by 1 base, with 6 bases between. As DNA, the CDR3 is TGTGCCAGCAGTGAACAGGTATCTGGGGCCAACGTCCTGACTTTC. Residues: CASSEQVSGANVLTF.

V usage is TRBV28 and J usage is TRBJ2-1; the match to TRBD2 covers 11 bases. Germline CDR1 reads MDHEN; CDR2 reads SYDVKM. The CDR3 sequence is 16 residues long. V dropped 8 bases and J dropped 0; count of bases not matched to a gene: 6. CDR3 coding DNA: TGTGCCAGCGGGCTAGCGGGGGGCCGCTCCTACAATGAGCAGTTCTTC. This sequence encodes CASGLAGGRSYNEQFF.

The chain is built from TRBV5-1 and TRBJ2-1; TRBD2 might be the D (6 bases). This CDR3 region has 15 residues. CDR1 SGHRS and CDR2 YFSETQ come from the germline V gene. V was pared by 1 base and J by 5 bases, with 13 bases between. The CDR3 DNA follows: TGCGCCAGCAGCTTGATGGCTAGCGCGGACAATGAGCAGTTCTTC. Translation gives CASSLMASADNEQFF.

The genes are TRBV7-8 and TRBJ2-5; TRBD2 might be the D (5 bases). The CDR3 extends over 15 amino acids. Germline V gene data show CDR1 as SGHVS and CDR2 as FQNEAQ. The germline V and J ends were trimmed by 3 bases and 6 bases, with 17 bases remaining between them. CDR3 sequence (DNA): TGTGCCAGCAGCTTGGGTTGGGCGGGCCGGCAGACCCAGTACTTC. Translated, it gives CASSLGWAGRQTQYF.

V is TRBV5-1 and J is TRBJ2-2, with D possibly being TRBD1 (5 bases). Trimming removed 0 bases from V and 1 base from J, with 10 bases in between. CDR3 length: 16 amino acids. Germline V gene sequence: CDR1 SGHRS, CDR2 YFSETQ. The CDR3 spells CASSLEGVWNTGELFF. For the CDR3, the DNA is TGCGCCAGCAGCTTGGAAGGGGTGTGGAACACCGGGGAGCTGTTTTTT.

The V and J genes are TRBV5-1 and TRBJ2-2; the match to TRBD2 covers 12 bases. There are 16 residues in the CDR3. Trimming cost V 3 bases and J 4 bases; bases outside gene matches: 4. Germline CDR1 reads SGHRS; CDR2 reads YFSETQ. CDR3 region: CASSSSGRAFTGELFF. CDR3 bases: TGCGCCAGCAGCTCTAGCGGGAGGGCCTTCACCGGGGAGCTGTTTTTT.

V is TRBV18 and J is TRBJ1-1; D is unresolved. V lost 3 bases to trimming and J lost 11 bases, with 19 bases between them. CDR3 length: 14 residues. Germline V gene lookup returns CDR1 KGHSH and CDR2 LQKENI. In nucleotides, the CDR3 is TGTGCCAGCTCACCCTCCAGAACCGACCTTGTGGCTTTCTTT. This encodes CASSPSRTDLVAFF.

Only one count was recorded for this clone. This chain connects TRBV7-9 to TRBJ2-7; a weak D match, TRBD1 (6 bases). The CDR3 is 16 amino acids. The germline V and J ends were trimmed by 2 bases and 3 bases, with 17 bases remaining between them. The germline V gene has CDR1 SEHNR and CDR2 FQNEAQ (reference sequence). CDR3 DNA sequence: TGTGCCAGCAGCTTAACCCCTTCGACAGGCTTCTACGAGCAGTACTTC. It specifies CASSLTPSTGFYEQYF.